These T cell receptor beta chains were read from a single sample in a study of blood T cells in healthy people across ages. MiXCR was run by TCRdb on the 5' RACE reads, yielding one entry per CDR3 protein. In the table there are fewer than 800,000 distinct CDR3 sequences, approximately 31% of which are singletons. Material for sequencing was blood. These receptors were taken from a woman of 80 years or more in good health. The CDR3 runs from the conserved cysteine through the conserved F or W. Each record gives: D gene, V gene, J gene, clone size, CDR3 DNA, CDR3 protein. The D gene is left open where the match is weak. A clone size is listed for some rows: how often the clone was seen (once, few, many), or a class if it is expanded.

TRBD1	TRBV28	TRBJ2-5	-	TGTGCCAGCAGTCCACCAACAGGGGTCCAAGAGACCCAGTACTTC	CASSPPTGVQETQYF
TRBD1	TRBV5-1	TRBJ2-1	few	TGCGCCAGCAGCTCGACAGGGTTCTCCTACAATGAGCAGTTCTTC	CASSSTGFSYNEQFF
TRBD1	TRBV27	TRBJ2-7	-	TGTGCCAGCAGTTCCTTGTCCGGGACAGGGGAGTCCTACGAGCAGTACTTC	CASSSLSGTGESYEQYF
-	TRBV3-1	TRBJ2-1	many	TGTGCCAGCGGGGTAGGGGGAGGTAGTGAGCAGTTCTTC	CASGVGGGSEQFF
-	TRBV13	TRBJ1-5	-	TGTGCCAGCAGCTTAGGCAAGAGGGTTCAGCCCCAGCATTTT	CASSLGKRVQPQHF
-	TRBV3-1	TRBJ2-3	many	TGTGCCAGCAGCCAAGGCCCCGCGATCACAGATACGCAGTATTTT	CASSQGPAITDTQYF
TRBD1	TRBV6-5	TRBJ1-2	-	TGTGCCAGCAGTAGGGGGCGTCTTGGCTACACCTTC	CASSRGRLGYTF
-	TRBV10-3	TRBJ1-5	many	TGTGCCATCGGGGGGTCAGATAGCAATCAGCCCCAGCATTTT	CAIGGSDSNQPQHF
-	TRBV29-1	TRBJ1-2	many	TGCAGCGGCCGGGACTCCACTAACTATGGCTACACCTTC	CSGRDSTNYGYTF
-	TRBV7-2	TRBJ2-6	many	TGTGCCAGCAGCGCGAGTCCTGGGGCCAACGTCCTGACTTTC	CASSASPGANVLTF
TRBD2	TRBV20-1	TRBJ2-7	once	TGCAGTGCTAGAGATGGGCGAGCTAGCGGGGCCAGGGGGCAGTACTTC	CSARDGRASGARGQYF
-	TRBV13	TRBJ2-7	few	TGTGCCAGCAGCCGCAGCGGCCGCTCCTACGAGCAGTACTTC	CASSRSGRSYEQYF
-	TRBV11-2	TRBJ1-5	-	TGTGCCAGCAGCTTAGACTGGGCAGGGAATCAGCCCCAGCATTTT	CASSLDWAGNQPQHF
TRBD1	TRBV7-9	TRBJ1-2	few	TGTGCCGGCAGCTTCGCGACAGGGACGCATGGCTACACCTTC	CAGSFATGTHGYTF
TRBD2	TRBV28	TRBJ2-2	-	TGTGCCAGCAGGTTGCCCATAGCGGGGGGGATTACCGGGGAGCTGTTTTTT	CASRLPIAGGITGELFF
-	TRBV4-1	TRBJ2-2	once	TGCGCCAGCAGCCTTAGACTCACGAACACCGGGGAGCGGTTTTTT	CASSLRLTNTGERFF
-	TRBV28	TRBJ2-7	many	TGTGCCAGCAGTGGCCACAGAGTATCCTACGAGCAGTACTTC	CASSGHRVSYEQYF
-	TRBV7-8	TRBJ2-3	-	TGTGCCAGCAGCTTAGCCGCAGGGACCTACACAGATACGCAGTATTTT	CASSLAAGTYTDTQYF
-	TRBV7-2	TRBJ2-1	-	TGTGCCAGCAGCTTAGAGGTCTGGAATGAGCAGTTCTTC	CASSLEVWNEQFF
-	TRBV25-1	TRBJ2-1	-	TGTGCCAGCAGCCGGTGGTACAATGAGCAGTTCTTC	CASSRWYNEQFF
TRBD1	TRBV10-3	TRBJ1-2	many	TGTGCCATCAGTGAGGGCACAGGGGTTTTAGCCGGCTACACCTTC	CAISEGTGVLAGYTF
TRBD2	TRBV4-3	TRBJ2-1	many	TGCGCCAGCAGCCAAGGGACCGTGGCTAGCGGCGAGCAGTTCTTC	CASSQGTVASGEQFF
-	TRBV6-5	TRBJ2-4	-	TGTGTCAGCAGGGGTCTAGCCAAAAACATTCAGTACTTC	CVSRGLAKNIQYF
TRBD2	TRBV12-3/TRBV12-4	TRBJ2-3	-	TGTGCCAGCAGTTTTGGGGGACTAGCGGGGGGGGCTAGAACAGATGCGCAGTATTTT	CASSFGGLAGGARTDAQYF
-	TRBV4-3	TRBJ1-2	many	TGCGCCAGCAGCCAAGAGGGGCGCGGGGGTGGCTACACCTTC	CASSQEGRGGGYTF
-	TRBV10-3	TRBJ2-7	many	TGTGCCATCACCGGGATCCGGGGCGGCGGAGACTACGAGCAGTACTTC	CAITGIRGGGDYEQYF
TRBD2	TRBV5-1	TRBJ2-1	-	TGCGCCAGCAGCTTGGTAGTGACTAGCGGCCCCTCCTACAATGGGCAGTTCTTC	CASSLVVTSGPSYNGQFF
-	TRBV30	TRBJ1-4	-	TGTGCCTGGAGTGCAGGTGAAAAACTGTTTTTT	CAWSAGEKLFF
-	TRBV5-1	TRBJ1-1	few	TGCGCCAGCAGCTTGGTGGGGGGCGTAGGGACTGAAGCTTTCTTT	CASSLVGGVGTEAFF
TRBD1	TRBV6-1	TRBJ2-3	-	TGTGCCAGCAGTGGCCGGACAGGGAATTTCGGCGCAGATACGCAGTATTTT	CASSGRTGNFGADTQYF
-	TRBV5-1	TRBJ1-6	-	TGCGCCAGCAGCTTGGGGAATTCCCAGGGGCGGACCTATAATTCACCCCTCCACTTT	CASSLGNSQGRTYNSPLHF
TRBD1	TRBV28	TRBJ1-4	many	TGTGCCAGCAGTCAAGACAGGGGTTTCGAAAAACTGTTTTTT	CASSQDRGFEKLFF
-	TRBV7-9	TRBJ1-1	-	TGTGCCAGCAGCTTAGTCAAGGGCGGGGCCACTGAAGCTTTCTTT	CASSLVKGGATEAFF
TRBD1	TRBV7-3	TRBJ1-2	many	TGTGCCAGCAGCCAGGGGGGCACAGGACTAGATGGCTACACCTTC	CASSQGGTGLDGYTF
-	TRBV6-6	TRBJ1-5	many	TGTGCCAGCAGCGGAGGGACATCCGACAATCAGCCCCAGCATTTT	CASSGGTSDNQPQHF
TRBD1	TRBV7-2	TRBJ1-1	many	TGTGCCAGCAGCTTTCCATCAGGGGGCAAAACTGAAGCTTTCTTT	CASSFPSGGKTEAFF
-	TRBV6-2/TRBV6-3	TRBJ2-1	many	TGTGCCAGCAGCATCGGTTACAATGAGCAGTTCTTC	CASSIGYNEQFF
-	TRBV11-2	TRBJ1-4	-	TGTGCCTCCTGTGGGGATACTAATGAAAAACTGTTTTTT	CASCGDTNEKLFF
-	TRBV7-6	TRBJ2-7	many	TGTGCCAGCAGCTTAGTGCAGGGACCCTACGAGCAGTACTTC	CASSLVQGPYEQYF
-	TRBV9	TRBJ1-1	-	TGTGCCAGCAGCGTGGGGGGGACTTCCGGCACTGAAGCTTTCTTT	CASSVGGTSGTEAFF
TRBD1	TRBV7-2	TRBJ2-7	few	TGTGCCAGCAGCTTACTGGCGACAGGGTGGAATGAGCAGTACTTC	CASSLLATGWNEQYF
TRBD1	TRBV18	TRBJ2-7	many	TGTGCCAGCTCACCAGGGCCGGGACAGGGCCCCGAGCAGTACTTC	CASSPGPGQGPEQYF
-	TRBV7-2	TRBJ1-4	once	TGTGCCAGCAGCTTAGACGGGGCCCGGGGCGAAAAACTGATTTTT	CASSLDGARGEKLIF
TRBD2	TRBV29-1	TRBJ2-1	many	TGCAGCATCGATTGGGAGGGAGGTTTGCCGTTCTTC	CSIDWEGGLPFF
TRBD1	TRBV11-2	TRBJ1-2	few	TGTGCCAGCAGCTTATCCCCAGGGGCAGGGGGTAGCTATGGCTACACCTTC	CASSLSPGAGGSYGYTF
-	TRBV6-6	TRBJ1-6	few	TGTGCCAGCAGCTTAGACCGGGCGGAATCACCCCTCCACTTT	CASSLDRAESPLHF
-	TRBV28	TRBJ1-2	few	TGTGCCAGCAGTTTATTAGGGGGGACAAACTATGGCTACACCTTC	CASSLLGGTNYGYTF
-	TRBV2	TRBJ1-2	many	TGTGCCAGCAGTGAAGCGCTGTTGAGGAATGGCTACACCTTC	CASSEALLRNGYTF
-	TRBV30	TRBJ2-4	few	TGTGCCTGGAGTGTACTCAGGGATCCGTACTTC	CAWSVLRDPYF
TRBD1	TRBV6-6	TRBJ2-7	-	TGTGCCAGCACCCCGACAGGGATCTACGAGCAGTACTTC	CASTPTGIYEQYF
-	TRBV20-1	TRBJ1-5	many	TGCAGTGCTAGACCGAGTTTGGGGGGAAATCAGCCCCAGCATTTT	CSARPSLGGNQPQHF
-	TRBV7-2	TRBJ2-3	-	TGTGCCTGCAGCTTAATGCAGGGCTCCACAGATACGCAGTATTTT	CACSLMQGSTDTQYF
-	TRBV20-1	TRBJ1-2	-	TGCAGTGCCAAAAAATTGGGGTCTGGCTATGGCTACACCTTC	CSAKKLGSGYGYTF
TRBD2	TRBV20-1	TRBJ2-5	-	TGCAGTGCTGGGCCTAGCGGGAACCAAGAGACCCAGTACTTC	CSAGPSGNQETQYF
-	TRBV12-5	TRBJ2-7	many	TGTGCTAGTGGTCCACCCCTCTTATCCTACGAGCAGTACTTC	CASGPPLLSYEQYF